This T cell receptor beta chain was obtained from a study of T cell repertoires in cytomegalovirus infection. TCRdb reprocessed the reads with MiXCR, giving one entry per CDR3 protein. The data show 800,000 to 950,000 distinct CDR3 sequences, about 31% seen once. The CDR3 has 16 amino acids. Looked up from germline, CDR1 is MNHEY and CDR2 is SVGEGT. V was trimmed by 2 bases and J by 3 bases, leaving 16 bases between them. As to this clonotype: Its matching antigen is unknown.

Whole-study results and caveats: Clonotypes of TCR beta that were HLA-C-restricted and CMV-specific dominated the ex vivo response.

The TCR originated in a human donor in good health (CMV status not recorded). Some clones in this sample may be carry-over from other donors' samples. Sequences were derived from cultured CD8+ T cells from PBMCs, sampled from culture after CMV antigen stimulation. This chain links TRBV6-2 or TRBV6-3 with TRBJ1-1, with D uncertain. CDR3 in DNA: TGTGCCAGCAGTTACCCACCTCCGAATTGGCACACTGAAGCTTTCTTT. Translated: CASSYPPPNWHTEAFF.